This T cell receptor beta chain was found in a study of patients and donors after allogeneic stem cell transplantation. There are 12 residues in the CDR3. V lost 6 bases and J 0 bases, leaving 5 bases between the germline ends. CDR1 is MGHDK and CDR2 is SYGVNS in the germline V gene. This clonotype was recorded a few times. Each CDR3 protein gets one entry after TCRdb re-called the RT-PCR reads with MiXCR. The sample lists about a million distinct CDR3 sequences; under 20% were seen once. Sequenced material: blood, either unsorted or a sorted T cell fraction (not recorded which). The source of this sequence is a human donor who was either an allogeneic HSCT recipient or a stem cell or donor lymphocyte infusion donor (not recorded which). It is not recorded whose cells these are; they may come from a transplant donor. The V gene is TRBV25-1, the J gene TRBJ1-1; D is undetermined. CDR3 nucleotide sequence: TGTGCCAGCAGGGACCTGAACACTGAAGCTTTCTTT. This gives the protein CASRDLNTEAFF.